Listed here are 3 T cell receptor beta chains from one sample, sequenced in a study of T cells in Graves' hyperthyroidism and ophthalmopathy. TCR beta CDR3 regions were amplified from RNA. TCR CDR3 regions were first amplified by RT-PCR with HTBI primers. TCRdb reanalysed the multiplex PCR reads using MiXCR and keeps one entry per CDR3 protein. Here the sample spans roughly 630,000 distinct CDR3 sequences, 15% to 18% being singletons. The sequenced sample was blood. The receptors here all came from a woman in her 30s with Graves' hyperthyroidism.

There are a few counts of this clonotype. The chain couples TRBV3-1 to TRBJ2-7; D might be TRBD2 (5 bases). V was trimmed by 1 base and J by 6 bases, leaving 10 bases between them. The CDR3 has 13 amino acids. Germline loops: CDR1 LGHDT, CDR2 YNNKEL (reference sequence). The DNA for the CDR3 is TGTGCCAGCAGCCAAGGGGTCGGGGTCGAGCAGTACTTC. Translating it yields CASSQGVGVEQYF.

This clonotype was seen at least ten times. This chain joins TRBV20-1 and TRBJ2-7, with TRBD1 identical over 10 bases. From germline, CDR1 is DFQATT and CDR2 SNEGSKA (reference sequence). V was pared by 6 bases and J by 6 bases, with 14 bases of the junction left unmatched. The CDR3 consists of 15 residues. CDR3 coding DNA: TGCAGTGCGAACCTCGAGGGGACAGGGGCGATCGAGCAGTACTTC. The encoded protein is CSANLEGTGAIEQYF.

This clonotype was picked up a small number of times. V gene TRBV28 combines with J gene TRBJ1-2, with 9 bases matching TRBD1. The germline CDR1 and CDR2 sequences are MDHEN and SYDVKM. The V segment lost 4 bases and the J segment 8 bases; nucleotides outside the gene matches: 8. The CDR3 is made up of 14 amino acids. The CDR3 bases are TGTGCCAGCAGTTACTCCGGGACAGGGTTCGGCTACACCTTC. Protein product: CASSYSGTGFGYTF.